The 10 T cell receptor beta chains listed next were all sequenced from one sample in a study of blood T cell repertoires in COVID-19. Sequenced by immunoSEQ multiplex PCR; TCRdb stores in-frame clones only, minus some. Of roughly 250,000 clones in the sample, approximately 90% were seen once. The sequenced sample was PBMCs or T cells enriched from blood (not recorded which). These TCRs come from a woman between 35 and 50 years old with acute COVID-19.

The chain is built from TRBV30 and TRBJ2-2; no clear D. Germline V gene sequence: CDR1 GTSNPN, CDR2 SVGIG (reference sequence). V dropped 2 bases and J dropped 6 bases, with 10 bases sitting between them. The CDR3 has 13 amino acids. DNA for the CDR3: TGTGCCTGGAGTCGAATGAGCGCCGGGGAGCTGTTTTTT. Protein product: CAWSRMSAGELFF.

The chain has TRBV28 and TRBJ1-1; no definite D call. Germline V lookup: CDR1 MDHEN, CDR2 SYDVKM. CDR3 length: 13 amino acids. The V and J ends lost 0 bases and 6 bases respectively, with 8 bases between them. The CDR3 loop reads CASSLWRDPEAFF. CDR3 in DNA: TGTGCCAGCAGTTTATGGAGGGATCCTGAAGCTTTCTTT. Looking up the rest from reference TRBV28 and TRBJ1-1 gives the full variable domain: DVKVTQSSRYLVKRTGEKVFLECVQDMDHENMFWYRQDPGLGLRLIYFSYDVKMKEKGDIPEGYSVSREKKERFSLILESASTNQTSMYLCASSLWRDPEAFFGQGTRLTVV.

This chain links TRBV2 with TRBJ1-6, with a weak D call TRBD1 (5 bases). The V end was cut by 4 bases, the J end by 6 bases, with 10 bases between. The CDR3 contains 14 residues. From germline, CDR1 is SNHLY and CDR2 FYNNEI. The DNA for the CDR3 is TGTGCCAGCAGTGCGTTGGGGCCTAATTCACCCCTCCACTTT. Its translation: CASSALGPNSPLHF.

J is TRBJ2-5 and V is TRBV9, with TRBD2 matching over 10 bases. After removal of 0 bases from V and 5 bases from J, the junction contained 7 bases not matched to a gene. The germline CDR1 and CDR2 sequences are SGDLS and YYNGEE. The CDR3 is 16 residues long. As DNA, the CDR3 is TGTGCCAGCAGCGTAGCTATTAGCGGGGGGTCGGAGACCCAGTACTTC. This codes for CASSVAISGGSETQYF. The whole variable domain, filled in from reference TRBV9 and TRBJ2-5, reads DSGVTQTPKHLITATGQRVTLRCSPRSGDLSVYWYQQSLDQGLQFLIQYYNGEERAKGNILERFSAQQFPDLHSELNLSSLELGDSALYFCASSVAISGGSETQYFGPGTRLLVL.

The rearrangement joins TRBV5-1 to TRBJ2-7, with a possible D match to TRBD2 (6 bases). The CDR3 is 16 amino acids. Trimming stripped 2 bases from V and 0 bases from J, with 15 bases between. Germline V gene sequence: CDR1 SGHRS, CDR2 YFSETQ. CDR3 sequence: CASSFIGLQSSYEQYF. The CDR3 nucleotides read TGCGCCAGCAGCTTTATAGGACTACAAAGCTCCTACGAGCAGTACTTC.

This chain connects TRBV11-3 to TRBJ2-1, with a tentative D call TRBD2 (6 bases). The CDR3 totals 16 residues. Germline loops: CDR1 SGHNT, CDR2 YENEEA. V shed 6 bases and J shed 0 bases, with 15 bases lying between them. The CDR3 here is CASSFGSTSSYNEQFF. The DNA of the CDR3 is TGTGCCAGCAGTTTCGGGAGTACGTCCTCCTACAATGAGCAGTTCTTC.

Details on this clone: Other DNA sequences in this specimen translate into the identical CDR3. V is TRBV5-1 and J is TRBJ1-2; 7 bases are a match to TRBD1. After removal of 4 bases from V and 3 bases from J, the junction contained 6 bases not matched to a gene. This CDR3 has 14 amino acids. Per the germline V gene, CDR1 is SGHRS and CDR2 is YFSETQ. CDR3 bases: TGCGCCAGCAGCCCCGGGCAGGGGGACTATGGCTACACCTTC. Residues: CASSPGQGDYGYTF.

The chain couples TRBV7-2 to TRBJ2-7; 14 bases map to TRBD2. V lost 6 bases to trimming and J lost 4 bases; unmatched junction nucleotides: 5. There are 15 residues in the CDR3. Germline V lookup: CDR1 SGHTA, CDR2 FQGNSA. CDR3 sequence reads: CASRQGLAGAYEQYF. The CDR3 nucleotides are TGTGCCAGCAGACAGGGACTAGCGGGAGCATACGAGCAGTACTTC. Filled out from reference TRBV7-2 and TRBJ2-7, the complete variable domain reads GAGVSQSPSNKVTEKGKDVELRCDPISGHTALYWYRQSLGQGLEFLIYFQGNSAPDKSGLPSDRFSAERTGGSVSTLTIQRTQQEDSAVYLCASRQGLAGAYEQYFGPGTRLTVT.

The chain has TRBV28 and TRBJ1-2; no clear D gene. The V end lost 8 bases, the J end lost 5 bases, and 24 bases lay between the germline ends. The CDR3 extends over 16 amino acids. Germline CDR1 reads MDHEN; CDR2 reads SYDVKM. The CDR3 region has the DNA TGTGCCAGCCAACCGGAGGTAAACGGAGATACGTATGGCTACACCTTC. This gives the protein CASQPEVNGDTYGYTF.

CDR3 sequence reads: CASIRRGSIYEQYF. Written as DNA, the CDR3 is TGTGCCAGCATTCGTCGGGGGAGTATCTACGAGCAGTACTTC. The rearrangement joins TRBV28 to TRBJ2-7; a possible D gene is TRBD2 (6 bases). V was pared by 7 bases and J by 3 bases, with 16 bases between. This CDR3 comprises 14 residues. Germline V gene lookup returns CDR1 MDHEN and CDR2 SYDVKM. Full variable domain (outside the CDR3, taken from reference TRBV28 and TRBJ2-7): DVKVTQSSRYLVKRTGEKVFLECVQDMDHENMFWYRQDPGLGLRLIYFSYDVKMKEKGDIPEGYSVSREKKERFSLILESASTNQTSMYLCASIRRGSIYEQYFGPGTRLTVT.